The source of this TCR beta chain is a study of regulatory T cells in long-lasting Graves disease. Time point denoted: newly diagnosed GD, antithyroid drugs for less than 3 months. There was RNA extracted from PBMCs, and the TCR library was made from it. This clonotype was recorded a few times. Its antigen is undetermined. Overall study results and limits: TRBV28, TRBJ1-2 and TRBJ2-5 were favored in persistent disease.

For TCR beta, libraries came from iRepertoire HTBI primers and Arm-PCR of CDR3 regions. TCRdb re-called the multiplex PCR reads through MiXCR, storing one row per CDR3 protein. The data show more than 400,000 distinct CDR3 sequences, less than 20% seen once. Per germline, CDR1 SGHTA and CDR2 FQGTGA. J was trimmed by 6 bases and V by 3 bases; bases with no gene match: 12. The CDR3 is 19 residues long. The data were also submitted as part of a second study, on T cells in Graves' hyperthyroidism and ophthalmopathy.

Sequences were derived from peripheral blood mononuclear cells (PBMCs), sampled at new diagnosis, from a patient treated with antithyroid drugs. This receptor was identified in a woman in her twenties or thirties with Graves disease. The chain carries TRBV7-3 and TRBJ2-2; TRBD2 matches 14 bases. In nucleotides, the CDR3 is TGTGCCAGCAGCTTTAGGGGACTAGCGGGAGCGGGGGCCGCCGGGGAGCTGTTTTTT. It codes for CASSFRGLAGAGAAGELFF. Using reference TRBV7-3 and TRBJ2-2 for the parts outside the CDR3, the full variable domain is GAGVSQTPSNKVTEKGKYVELRCDPISGHTALYWYRQSLGQGPEFLIYFQGTGAADDSGLPNDRFFAVRPEGSVSTLKIQRTERGDSAVYLCASSFRGLAGAGAAGELFFGEGSRLTVL.